This T cell receptor beta chain originates from a study of cytomegalovirus exposure and HLA in healthy donors. The primer mix had 60 Vbeta and 13 Jbeta primers. Profiling relied on immunoSEQ multiplex PCR, and the TCRdb table lists in-frame clones only, not all of them. The profile shows some 160,000 clones, around four fifths of them singletons. J gave up 5 bases and V 0 bases, and 5 bases lay outside the gene matches. Germline V gene sequence: CDR1 SGHRS, CDR2 YFSETQ. The CDR3 length is 14 residues. This chain uses TRBV5-1 with TRBJ2-7; 7 bases line up with TRBD1. The sequence derives from a boy under 10 years old in good health and CMV-seronegative. The sample was PBMCs. The CDR3 sequence: CASSLGDRVHEQYF. The CDR3 DNA sequence: TGCGCCAGCAGCTTGGGCGACAGGGTACACGAGCAGTACTTC.